The clone carrying this T cell receptor (beta chain) was counted only a few times. As yet, its antigen is unknown. The table came from immunoSEQ multiplex PCR; TCRdb's copy has only in-frame clones and leaves some out. The sample yields roughly 300,000 clones, about 72% seen once. This entry is derived from a study of cytotoxic CD8 clonotypes in ibrutinib-treated CLL. Whole-study results and caveats: Sampling of sustained-remission and progressing patients occurred at differing times. Before falling back toward baseline at progression, clonality had risen at the time of ibrutinib response.

Frozen-stored PBMCs produced 1.5 to 2.5 micrograms of genomic DNA for TCR beta libraries. CDR1 is MNHEY, CDR2 SMNVEV, per germline (reference sequence). This CDR3 is 16 amino acids long. V was pared by 7 bases and J by 2 bases, with 20 bases between. The chain joins TRBV27 to TRBJ1-2; TRBD1 might be the D (5 bases). The TCR comes from a human donor with chronic lymphocytic leukemia. Sequences were derived from PBMCs, sampled at disease progression, from a patient treated with ibrutinib. This CDR3 reads CASNHSGLRTNYGYTF. CDR3 nucleotide sequence: TGTGCCAGCAACCATTCAGGGTTACGGACGAACTATGGCTACACCTTC.